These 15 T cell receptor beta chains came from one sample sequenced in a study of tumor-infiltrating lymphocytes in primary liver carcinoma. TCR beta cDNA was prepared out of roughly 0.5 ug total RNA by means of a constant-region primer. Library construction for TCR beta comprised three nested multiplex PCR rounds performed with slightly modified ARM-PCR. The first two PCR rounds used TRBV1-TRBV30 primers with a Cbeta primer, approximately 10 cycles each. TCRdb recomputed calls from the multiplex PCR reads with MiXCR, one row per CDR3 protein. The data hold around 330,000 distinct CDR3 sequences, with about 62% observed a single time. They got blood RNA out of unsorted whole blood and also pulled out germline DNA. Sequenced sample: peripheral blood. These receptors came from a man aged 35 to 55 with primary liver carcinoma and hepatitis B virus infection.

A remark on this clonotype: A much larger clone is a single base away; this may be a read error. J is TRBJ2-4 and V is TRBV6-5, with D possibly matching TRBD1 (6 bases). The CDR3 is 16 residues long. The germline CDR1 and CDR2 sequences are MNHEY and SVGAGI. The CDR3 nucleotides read TGTGCCAGCAGTGATCCCGGGACACAAGCCAAAAACACTCAGTACTTC. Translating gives CASSDPGTQAKNTQYF.

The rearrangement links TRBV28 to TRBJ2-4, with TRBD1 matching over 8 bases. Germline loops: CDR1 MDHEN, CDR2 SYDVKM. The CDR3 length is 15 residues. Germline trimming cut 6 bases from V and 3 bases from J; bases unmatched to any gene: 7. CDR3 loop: CASRLQGTGKNIQYF. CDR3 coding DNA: TGTGCCAGCAGATTACAAGGGACAGGCAAAAACATTCAGTACTTC.

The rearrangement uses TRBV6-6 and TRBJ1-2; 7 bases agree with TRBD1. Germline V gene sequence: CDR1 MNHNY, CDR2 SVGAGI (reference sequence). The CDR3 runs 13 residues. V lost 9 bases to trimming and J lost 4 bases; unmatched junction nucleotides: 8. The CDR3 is CASGDSILYGYTF. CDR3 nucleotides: TGTGCCAGTGGGGACAGTATCCTCTATGGCTACACCTTC.

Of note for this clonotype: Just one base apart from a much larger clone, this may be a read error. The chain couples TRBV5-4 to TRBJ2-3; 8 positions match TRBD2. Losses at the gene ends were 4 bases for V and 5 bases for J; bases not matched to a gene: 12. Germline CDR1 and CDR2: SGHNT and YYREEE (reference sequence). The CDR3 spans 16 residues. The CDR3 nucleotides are TGTGCCAGCAGCGGTCCGACTATCGGGAGGGGAGATACGCAGTATTTT. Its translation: CASSGPTIGRGDTQYF.

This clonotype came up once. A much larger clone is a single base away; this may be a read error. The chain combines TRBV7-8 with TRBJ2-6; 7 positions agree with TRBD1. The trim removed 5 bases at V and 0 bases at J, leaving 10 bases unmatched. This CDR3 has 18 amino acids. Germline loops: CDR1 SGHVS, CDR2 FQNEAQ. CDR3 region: CASSPAGQASSGANVLTF. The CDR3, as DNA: TGTGCCAGCAGCCCAGCCGGACAGGCGAGCTCTGGGGCCAACGTCCTGACTTTC.

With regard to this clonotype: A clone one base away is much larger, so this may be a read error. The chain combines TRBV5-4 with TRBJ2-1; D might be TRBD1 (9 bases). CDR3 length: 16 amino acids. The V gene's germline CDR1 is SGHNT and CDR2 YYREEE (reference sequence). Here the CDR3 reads CTSSGGSGQGSYEQFF. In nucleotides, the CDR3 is TGTACCAGCAGCGGGGGATCGGGACAGGGATCCTATGAGCAGTTCTTC.

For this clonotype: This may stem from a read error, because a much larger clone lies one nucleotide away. The DNA for the CDR3 is TGTGCCTGCAGTTACCGGGCAGGAACTAATGAAAAACTGTTTTTT. Translated: CACSYRAGTNEKLFF. The chain links TRBV6-2 or TRBV6-3 to TRBJ1-4; D call uncertain. The CDR3 totals 15 residues. Per germline, CDR1 MNHEY and CDR2 SVGEGT.

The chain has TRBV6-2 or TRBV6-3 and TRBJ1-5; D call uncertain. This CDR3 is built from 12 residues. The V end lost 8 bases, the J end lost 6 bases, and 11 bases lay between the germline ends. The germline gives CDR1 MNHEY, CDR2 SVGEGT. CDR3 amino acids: CASRREGQPQHF. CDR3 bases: TGTGCCAGCCGGAGGGAGGGTCAGCCCCAGCATTTT.

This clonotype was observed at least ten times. CDR3 in DNA: TGCGCCAGCAGCCAGACAGGTCCACCCTATGGCTACACCTTC. Residues: CASSQTGPPYGYTF. The chain has TRBV4-3 and TRBJ1-2; weak D call: TRBD1 (6 bases). Trimming pared 3 bases from V and 4 bases from J, leaving 12 bases between. The CDR3 runs to 14 residues. CDR1 is LGHNA and CDR2 is YSLEER in the germline V gene.

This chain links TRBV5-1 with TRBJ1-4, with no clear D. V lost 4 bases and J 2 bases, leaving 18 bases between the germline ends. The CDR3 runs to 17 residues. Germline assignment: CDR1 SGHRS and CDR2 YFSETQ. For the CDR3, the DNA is TGCGCCAGCAGCCCCTTCTCGGACGTTGGGACTAATGAAAAACTGTTTTTT. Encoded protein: CASSPFSDVGTNEKLFF. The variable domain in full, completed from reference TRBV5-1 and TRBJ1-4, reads KAGVTQTPRYLIKTRGQQVTLSCSPISGHRSVSWYQQTPGQGLQFLFEYFSETQRNKGNFPGRFSGRQFSNSRSEMNVSTLELGDSALYLCASSPFSDVGTNEKLFFGSGTQLSVL.

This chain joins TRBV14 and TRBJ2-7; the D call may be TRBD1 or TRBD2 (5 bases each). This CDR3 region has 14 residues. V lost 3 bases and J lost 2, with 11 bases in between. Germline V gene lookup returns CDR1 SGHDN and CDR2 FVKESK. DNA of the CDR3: TGTGCCAGCAGCCAGTGGGACCGAACCTACGAGCAGTACTTC. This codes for CASSQWDRTYEQYF.

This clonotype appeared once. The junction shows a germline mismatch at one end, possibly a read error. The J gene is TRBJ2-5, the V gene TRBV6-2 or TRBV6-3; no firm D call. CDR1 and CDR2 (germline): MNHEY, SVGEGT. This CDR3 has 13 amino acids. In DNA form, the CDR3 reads TGTGCCAGCGGTTACCCGCAGCAAAAGACCCAGTACTTC. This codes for CASGYPQQKTQYF.

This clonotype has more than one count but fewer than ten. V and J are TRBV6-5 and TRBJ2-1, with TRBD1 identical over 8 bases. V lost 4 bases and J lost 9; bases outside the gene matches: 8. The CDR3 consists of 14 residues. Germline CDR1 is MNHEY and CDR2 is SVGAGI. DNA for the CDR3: TGTGCCAGCAGTTCCTCAGGGGGCTGGGGTGAGCAGTTCTTC. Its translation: CASSSSGGWGEQFF.

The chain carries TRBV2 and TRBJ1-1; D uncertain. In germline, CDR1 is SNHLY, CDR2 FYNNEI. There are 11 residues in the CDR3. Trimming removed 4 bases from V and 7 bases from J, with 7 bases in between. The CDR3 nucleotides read TGTGCCAGCAGTGGGCTCCATGAAGCTTTCTTT. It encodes CASSGLHEAFF.

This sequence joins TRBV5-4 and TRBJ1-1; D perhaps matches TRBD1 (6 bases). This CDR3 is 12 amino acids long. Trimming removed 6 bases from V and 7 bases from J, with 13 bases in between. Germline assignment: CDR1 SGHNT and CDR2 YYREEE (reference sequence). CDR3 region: CASTPRGGEAFF. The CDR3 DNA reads TGTGCCAGCACCCCCAGGGGAGGTGAAGCTTTCTTT.